The 9 T cell receptor beta chains given below trace back to one sample, sequenced in a study of control samples from healthy donors and cancer patients. The repertoire was sequenced with immunoSEQ multiplex PCR; TCRdb's copy has only in-frame clones and lacks some. Of 150,000 to 200,000 clones listed, around 93% are singletons. Sequencing used blood. Receptor source: a woman in her sixties or seventies in good health.

The chain combines TRBV6-6 with TRBJ2-7, with a possible D match to TRBD1 (8 bases). The V gene's germline CDR1 is MNHNY and CDR2 SVGAGI (reference sequence). This CDR3 region has 15 residues. The ends were cut back, 2 bases at V and 3 bases at J, with 14 bases in the middle. CDR3 DNA sequence: TGTGCCAGCAGTTACGGACAGGGAGGGGTCTACGAGCAGTACTTC. Translation gives CASSYGQGGVYEQYF.

The rearrangement joins TRBV5-1 to TRBJ1-1, with TRBD1 matching 8 bases. The CDR3 length is 13 residues. V shed 7 bases and J 6 bases; nucleotides not matched to a gene: 8. Germline CDR1 SGHRS, CDR2 YFSETQ. Written as DNA, the CDR3 is TGCGCCAGCGCGAGACAGGGGACCTCTGAAGCTTTCTTT. This translates into CASARQGTSEAFF.

CDR3 loop: CSARFLGVQYF. DNA for the CDR3: TGCAGTGCTAGGTTTCTAGGGGTGCAGTATTTT. This chain uses TRBV20-1 with TRBJ2-3; weak D call: TRBD1 (5 bases). V was trimmed by 3 bases and J by 11 bases, leaving 12 bases between them. This CDR3 comprises 11 residues. Germline V gene data show CDR1 as DFQATT and CDR2 as SNEGSKA (reference sequence).

This chain links TRBV10-1 with TRBJ2-7; D is ambiguous. This CDR3 has 15 amino acids. The V end lost 4 bases, the J end lost 4 bases, and 17 bases lay between the germline ends. Looked up from germline, CDR1 is WNHNN and CDR2 is SYGVQD (reference sequence). The CDR3 loop reads CASSAAGRPKYEQYF. The DNA of the CDR3 is TGCGCCAGCAGTGCCGCTGGGCGGCCAAAATACGAGCAGTACTTC.

To note about this clone: The junction differs from germline at one of its ends, possibly a read error. CDR3 residues: CSASSREQFF. CDR3 sequence (DNA): TGCAGCGCTAGCTCGAGGGAGCAGTTCTTC. This rearrangement joins TRBV20-1 to TRBJ2-1, with D possibly matching TRBD2 (5 bases). The CDR3 length is 10 residues. In germline, CDR1 is DFQATT, CDR2 SNEGSKA (reference sequence).

The rearrangement joins TRBV7-9 to TRBJ2-7; 9 nucleotides match TRBD2. From germline, CDR1 is SEHNR and CDR2 FQNEAQ (reference sequence). V shed 1 base, J shed 2 bases, and the junction held 6 bases outside the gene matches. This CDR3 has 16 amino acids. DNA of the CDR3: TGTGCCAGCAGCTTAGAAGCTAGCGGGGCTCCCTACGAGCAGTACTTC. Translated, it gives CASSLEASGAPYEQYF.

The chain joins TRBV6-5 to TRBJ1-5; 8 bases line up with TRBD1. The length of the CDR3 is 14 residues. The ends lost 6 bases at V and 6 bases at J; junction bases unmatched: 7. Germline values: CDR1 MNHEY, CDR2 SVGAGI. The CDR3 loop is CASRPTGDRQPQHF. For the CDR3, the DNA is TGTGCCAGCAGACCGACAGGGGATCGTCAGCCCCAGCATTTT.

The V call is TRBV29-1, the J call TRBJ1-1; D ambiguous. The germline V gene has CDR1 SQVTM and CDR2 ANQGSEA. V lost 7 bases, J lost 3 bases, and 12 bases lay in between. This CDR3 has 12 residues. The CDR3 reads CSALWGDTEAFF. The CDR3 DNA reads as TGCAGCGCATTGTGGGGAGACACTGAAGCTTTCTTT.

This clone was detected once. V usage is TRBV2 and J usage is TRBJ2-5; D ambiguous. From germline, CDR1 is SNHLY and CDR2 FYNNEI. Trimming left V 10 bases short and J 5 bases short, with 14 bases between. The CDR3 is made up of 12 amino acids. The DNA for the CDR3 is TGTGCCACCAATCGACCATCGGAGACCCAGTACTTC. Protein: CATNRPSETQYF.